Shown below are 5 T cell receptor beta chains from a single sample sequenced in a study of brain T cells in children with intractable seizures. Time point of the sample: blood from clinic visit 5 months post-surgery; TSC patient then seizure free. The assay was immunoSEQ multiplex PCR, and TCRdb's table has in-frame clones only and misses some. The sample lists approximately 330,000 clones; over 85% were seen once. Here the sequenced sample was peripheral blood, taken roughly 5 months after surgery. Source of these receptors: a boy younger than two with tuberous sclerosis and intractable seizures.

The chain links TRBV12-3 or TRBV12-4 to TRBJ1-3; D is possibly TRBD1 (5 bases). With 2 bases removed from V and 3 bases from J, the gap between germline ends came to 5 bases. The CDR3 totals 13 residues. The CDR3 coding sequence is TGTGCCAGCAGTTTAAGGGGTGGAAACACCATATATTTT. It translates to CASSLRGGNTIYF.

This clone was counted once. The CDR3 DNA reads TGTGCCAGCAGTAGCGCAGGGAGGGCTGAAGCTTTCTTT. Protein sequence: CASSSAGRAEAFF. This chain connects TRBV6-5 to TRBJ1-1; D might be TRBD1 (5 bases). V was shortened by 5 bases and J by 6 bases, with 13 bases between the two germline ends. Per germline, CDR1 MNHEY and CDR2 SVGAGI. The CDR3 extends over 13 amino acids.

The chain joins TRBV11-3 to TRBJ2-1; 11 bases agree with TRBD2. This CDR3 comprises 16 residues. The V gene end was trimmed by 5 bases and the J gene end by 8 bases; junction bases not matched to a gene: 11. CDR1 and CDR2 from the germline V gene are SGHNT and YENEEA. The CDR3 reads CASSQQLAGEEYEQFF. For the CDR3, the DNA is TGTGCCAGCAGCCAACAACTAGCGGGAGAAGAGTATGAGCAGTTCTTC. The entire variable domain, with the rest obtained from reference TRBV11-3 and TRBJ2-1, is as follows: EAGVVQSPRYKIIEKKQPVAFWCNPISGHNTLYWYLQNLGQGPELLIRYENEEAVDDSQLPKDRFSAERLKGVDSTLKIQPAELGDSAVYLCASSQQLAGEEYEQFFGPGTRLTVL.

The V and J genes are TRBV11-3 and TRBJ2-3, with 9 bases matching TRBD2. Germline CDR1 reads SGHNT; CDR2 reads YENEEA. Germline trimming cut 2 bases from V and 4 bases from J; bases unmatched to any gene: 7. The length of the CDR3 is 16 residues. CDR3 sequence (DNA): TGTGCCAGCAGCTTAAGGAGGGGCGGGAGGGCAGATACGCAGTATTTT. It translates to CASSLRRGGRADTQYF.

The rearrangement links TRBV25-1 to TRBJ2-7; D may be TRBD2 (5 bases). The CDR3 consists of 14 residues. V lost 1 base and J 2 bases, leaving 9 bases between the germline ends. The germline V gene has CDR1 MGHDK and CDR2 SYGVNS. The CDR3 loop reads CASSESGSAYEQYF. The CDR3 region has the DNA TGTGCCAGCAGTGAATCGGGGTCGGCCTACGAGCAGTACTTC.